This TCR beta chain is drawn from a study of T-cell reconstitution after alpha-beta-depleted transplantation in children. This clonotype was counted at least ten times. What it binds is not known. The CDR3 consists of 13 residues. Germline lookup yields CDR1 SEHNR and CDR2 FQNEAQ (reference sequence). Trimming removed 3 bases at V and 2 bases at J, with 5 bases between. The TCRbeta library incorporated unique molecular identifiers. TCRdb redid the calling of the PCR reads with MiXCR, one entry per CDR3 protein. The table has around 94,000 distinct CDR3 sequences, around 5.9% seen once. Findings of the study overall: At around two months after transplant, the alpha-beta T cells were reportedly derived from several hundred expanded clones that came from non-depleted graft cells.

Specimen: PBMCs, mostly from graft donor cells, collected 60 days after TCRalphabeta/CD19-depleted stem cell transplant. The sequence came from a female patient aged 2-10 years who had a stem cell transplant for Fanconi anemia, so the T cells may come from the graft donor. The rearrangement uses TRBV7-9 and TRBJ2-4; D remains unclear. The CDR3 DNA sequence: TGTGCCAGCAGCTTCCGTTCCAAAAACATTCAGTACTTC. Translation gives CASSFRSKNIQYF.